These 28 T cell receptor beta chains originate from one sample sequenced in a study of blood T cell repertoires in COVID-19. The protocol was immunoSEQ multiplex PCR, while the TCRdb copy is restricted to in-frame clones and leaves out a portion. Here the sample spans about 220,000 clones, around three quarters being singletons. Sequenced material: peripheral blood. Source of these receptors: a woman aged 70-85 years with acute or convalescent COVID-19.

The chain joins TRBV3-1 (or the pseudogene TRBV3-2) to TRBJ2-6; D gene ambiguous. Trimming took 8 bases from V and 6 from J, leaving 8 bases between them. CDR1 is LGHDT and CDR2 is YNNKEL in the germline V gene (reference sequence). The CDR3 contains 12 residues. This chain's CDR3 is CASGVLANVLTF. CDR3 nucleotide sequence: TGTGCCAGCGGAGTACTGGCCAACGTCCTGACTTTC.

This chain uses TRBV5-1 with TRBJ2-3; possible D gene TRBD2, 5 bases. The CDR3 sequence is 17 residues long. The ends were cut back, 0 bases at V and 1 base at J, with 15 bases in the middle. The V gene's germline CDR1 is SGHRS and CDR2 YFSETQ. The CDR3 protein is CASSLGLRVDGTDTQYF. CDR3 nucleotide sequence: TGCGCCAGCAGCTTGGGGTTGCGGGTGGATGGCACAGATACGCAGTATTTT.

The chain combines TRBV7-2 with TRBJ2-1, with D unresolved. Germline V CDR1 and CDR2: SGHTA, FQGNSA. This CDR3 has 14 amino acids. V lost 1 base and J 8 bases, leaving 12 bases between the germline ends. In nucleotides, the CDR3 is TGTGCCAGCAGCTTAGGACCCGCGGTGGATGAGCAGTTCTTC. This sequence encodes CASSLGPAVDEQFF.

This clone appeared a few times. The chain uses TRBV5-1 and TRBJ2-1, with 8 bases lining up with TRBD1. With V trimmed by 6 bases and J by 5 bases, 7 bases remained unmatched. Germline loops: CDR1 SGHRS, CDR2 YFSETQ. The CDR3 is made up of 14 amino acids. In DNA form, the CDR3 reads TGCGCCAGCACCCGGACAGGGTGGAACAATGAGCAGTTCTTC. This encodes CASTRTGWNNEQFF.

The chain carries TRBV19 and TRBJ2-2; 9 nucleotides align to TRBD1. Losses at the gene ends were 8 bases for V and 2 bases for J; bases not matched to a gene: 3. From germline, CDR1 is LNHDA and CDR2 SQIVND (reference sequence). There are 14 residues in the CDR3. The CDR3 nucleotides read TGTGCCAGTGGGACAGGGTTTAACACCGGGGAGCTGTTTTTT. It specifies CASGTGFNTGELFF. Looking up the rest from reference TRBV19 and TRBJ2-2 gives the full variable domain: DGGITQSPKYLFRKEGQNVTLSCEQNLNHDAMYWYRQDPGQGLRLIYYSQIVNDFQKGDIAEGYSVSREKKESFPLTVTSAQKNPTAFYLCASGTGFNTGELFFGEGSRLTVL.

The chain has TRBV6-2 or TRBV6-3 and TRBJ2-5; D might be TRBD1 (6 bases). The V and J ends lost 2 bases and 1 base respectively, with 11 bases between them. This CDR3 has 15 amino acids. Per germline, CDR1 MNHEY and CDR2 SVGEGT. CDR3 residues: CASSYTGQPQETQYF. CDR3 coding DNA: TGTGCCAGCAGTTACACTGGACAGCCCCAAGAGACCCAGTACTTC.

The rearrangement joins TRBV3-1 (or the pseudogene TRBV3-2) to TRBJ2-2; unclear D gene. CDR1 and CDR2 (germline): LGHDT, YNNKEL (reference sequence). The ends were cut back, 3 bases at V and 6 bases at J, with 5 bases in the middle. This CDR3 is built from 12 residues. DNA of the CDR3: TGTGCCAGCAGCCAGAGCGCCGGGGAGCTGTTTTTT. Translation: CASSQSAGELFF.

CDR3 DNA sequence: TGTGCCAGCAGCTTAGTTCGTCCCACAGGTCGCTACGAGCAGTACTTC. Protein sequence: CASSLVRPTGRYEQYF. The chain has TRBV7-9 and TRBJ2-7; TRBD1 might be the D (5 bases). V shed 1 base and J shed 3 bases, with 16 bases lying between them. CDR1 is SEHNR, CDR2 FQNEAQ, per germline (reference sequence). CDR3 length: 16 residues.

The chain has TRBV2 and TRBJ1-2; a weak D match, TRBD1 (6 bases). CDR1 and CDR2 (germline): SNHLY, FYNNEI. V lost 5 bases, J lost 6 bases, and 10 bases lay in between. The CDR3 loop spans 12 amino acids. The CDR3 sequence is CASSTGFDGYTF. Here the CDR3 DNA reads TGTGCCAGCAGTACAGGGTTCGATGGCTACACCTTC.

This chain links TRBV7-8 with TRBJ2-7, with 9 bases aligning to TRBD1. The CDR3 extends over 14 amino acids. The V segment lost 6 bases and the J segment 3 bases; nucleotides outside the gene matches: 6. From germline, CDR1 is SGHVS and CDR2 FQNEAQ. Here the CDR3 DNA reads TGTGCCAGCAGACCTGGGACAGGGCTCTACGAGCAGTACGTC. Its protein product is CASRPGTGLYEQYV.

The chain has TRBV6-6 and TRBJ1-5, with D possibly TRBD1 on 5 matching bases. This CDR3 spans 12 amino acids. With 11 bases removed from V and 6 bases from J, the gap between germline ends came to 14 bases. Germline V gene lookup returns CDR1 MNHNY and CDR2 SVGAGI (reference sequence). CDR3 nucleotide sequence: TGTGCCGGGTGGGGGGGTTCTCAGCCCCAGCATTTT. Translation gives CAGWGGSQPQHF.

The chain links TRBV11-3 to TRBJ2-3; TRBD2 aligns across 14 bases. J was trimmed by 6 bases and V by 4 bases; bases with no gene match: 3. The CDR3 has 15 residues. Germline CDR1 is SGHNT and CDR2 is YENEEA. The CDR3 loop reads CASSWGLAGVDTQYF. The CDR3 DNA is TGTGCCAGCAGCTGGGGACTAGCGGGGGTTGATACGCAGTATTTT.

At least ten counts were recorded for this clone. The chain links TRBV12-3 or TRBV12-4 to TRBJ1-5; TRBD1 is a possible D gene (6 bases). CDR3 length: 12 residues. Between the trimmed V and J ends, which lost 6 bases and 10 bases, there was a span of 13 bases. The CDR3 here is CASRQGNLPQHF. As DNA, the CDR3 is TGTGCCAGCAGACAGGGAAATCTCCCCCAGCATTTT.

The chain's CDR3 is CSVDRTGGVSGANYGYTF. The CDR3 nucleotides are TGCAGCGTTGATAGAACAGGGGGCGTTTCCGGAGCTAACTATGGCTACACCTTC. The gene calls are TRBV29-1 and TRBJ1-2; 9 bases match TRBD1. V lost 3 bases and J lost 0; bases outside the gene matches: 14. Germline CDR1 and CDR2: SQVTM and ANQGSEA. The CDR3 loop spans 18 amino acids.

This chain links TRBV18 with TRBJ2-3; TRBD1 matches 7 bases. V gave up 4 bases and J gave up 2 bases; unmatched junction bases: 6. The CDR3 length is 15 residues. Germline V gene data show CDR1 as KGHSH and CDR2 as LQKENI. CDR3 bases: TGTGCCAGCTCACGGGACAGACGAAACACAGATACGCAGTATTTT. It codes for CASSRDRRNTDTQYF.

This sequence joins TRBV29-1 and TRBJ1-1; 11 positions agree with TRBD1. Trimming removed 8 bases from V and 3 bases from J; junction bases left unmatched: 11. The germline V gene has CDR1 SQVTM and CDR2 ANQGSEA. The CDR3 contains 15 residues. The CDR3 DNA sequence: TGCAGCTTCCCCGGGACAGGGGGGAAGGACACTGAAGCTTTCTTT. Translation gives CSFPGTGGKDTEAFF.

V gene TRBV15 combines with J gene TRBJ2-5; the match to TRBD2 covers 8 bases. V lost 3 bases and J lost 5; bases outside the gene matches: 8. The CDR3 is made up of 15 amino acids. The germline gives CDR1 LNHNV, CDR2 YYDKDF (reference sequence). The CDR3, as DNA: TGTGCCACCAGCAGGGATAATAGCGGGGTGGAGACCCAGTACTTC. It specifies CATSRDNSGVETQYF. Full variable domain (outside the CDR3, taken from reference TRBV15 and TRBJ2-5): DAMVIQNPRYQVTQFGKPVTLSCSQTLNHNVMYWYQQKSSQAPKLLFHYYDKDFNNEADTPDNFQSRRPNTSFCFLDIRSPGLGDTAMYLCATSRDNSGVETQYFGPGTRLLVL.

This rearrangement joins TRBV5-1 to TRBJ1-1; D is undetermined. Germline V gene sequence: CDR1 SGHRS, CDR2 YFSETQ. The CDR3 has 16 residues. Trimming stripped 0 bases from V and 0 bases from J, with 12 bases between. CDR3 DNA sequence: TGCGCCAGCAGCTTGGTTGGTGACGGGGTGAACACTGAAGCTTTCTTT. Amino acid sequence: CASSLVGDGVNTEAFF.

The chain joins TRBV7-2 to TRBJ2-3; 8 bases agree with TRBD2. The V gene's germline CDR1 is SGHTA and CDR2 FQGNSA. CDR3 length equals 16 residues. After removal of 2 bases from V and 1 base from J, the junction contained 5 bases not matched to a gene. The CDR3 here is CASSLTAGVRTDTQYF. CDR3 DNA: TGTGCCAGCAGCTTAACAGCGGGGGTTCGCACAGATACGCAGTATTTT.

The CDR3 bases are TGTGCCAGTAGTTTTTCCGGGACAGGGGAGAGGAGTAATGAGCAGTTCTTC. Protein sequence: CASSFSGTGERSNEQFF. The chain carries TRBV19 and TRBJ2-1, with 10 positions matching TRBD1. Trimming cost V 5 bases and J 7 bases; bases outside gene matches: 14. The CDR3 has 17 amino acids. CDR1 and CDR2 (germline): LNHDA, SQIVND (reference sequence).

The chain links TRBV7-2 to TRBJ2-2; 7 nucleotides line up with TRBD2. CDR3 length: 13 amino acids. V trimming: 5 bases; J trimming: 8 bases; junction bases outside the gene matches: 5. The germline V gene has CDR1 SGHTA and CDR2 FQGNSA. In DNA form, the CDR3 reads TGTGCCAGCAGCCTTAGTAGCGGGGGGGAGCTGTTTTTT. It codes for CASSLSSGGELFF.

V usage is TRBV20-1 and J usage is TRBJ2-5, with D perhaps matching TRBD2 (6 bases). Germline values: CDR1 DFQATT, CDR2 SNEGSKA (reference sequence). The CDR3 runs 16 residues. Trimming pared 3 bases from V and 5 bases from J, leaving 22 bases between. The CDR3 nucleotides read TGCAGTGCTAGTGACGAAGGCGGGGTCGTAGGTGAGACCCAGTACTTC. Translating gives CSASDEGGVVGETQYF.

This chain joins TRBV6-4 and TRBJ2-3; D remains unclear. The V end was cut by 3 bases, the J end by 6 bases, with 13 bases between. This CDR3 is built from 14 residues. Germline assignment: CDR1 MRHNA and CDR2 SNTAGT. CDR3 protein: CASSENSGLDTQYF. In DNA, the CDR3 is TGTGCCAGCAGTGAAAACTCGGGTCTGGATACGCAGTATTTT.

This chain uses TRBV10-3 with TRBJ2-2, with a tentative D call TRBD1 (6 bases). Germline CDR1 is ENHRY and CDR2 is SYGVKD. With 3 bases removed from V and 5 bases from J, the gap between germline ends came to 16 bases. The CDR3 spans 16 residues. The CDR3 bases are TGTGCCATCAGTGACCTTGGGGGCGGGTCGACCGGGGAGCTGTTTTTT. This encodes CAISDLGGGSTGELFF.

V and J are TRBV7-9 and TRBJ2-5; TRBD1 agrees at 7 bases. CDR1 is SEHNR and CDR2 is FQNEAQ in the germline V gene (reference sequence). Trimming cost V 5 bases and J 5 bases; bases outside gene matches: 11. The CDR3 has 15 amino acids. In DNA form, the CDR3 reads TGTGCCAGCAGCGTCGGGACAGTGTATCAGGAGACCCAGTACTTC. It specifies CASSVGTVYQETQYF.

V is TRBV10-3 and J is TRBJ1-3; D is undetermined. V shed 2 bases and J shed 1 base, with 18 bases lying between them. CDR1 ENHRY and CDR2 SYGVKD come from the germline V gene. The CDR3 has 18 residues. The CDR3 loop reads CAISEQGDKMVSGNTIYF. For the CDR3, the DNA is TGTGCCATCAGTGAGCAAGGTGACAAGATGGTATCTGGAAACACCATATATTTT.

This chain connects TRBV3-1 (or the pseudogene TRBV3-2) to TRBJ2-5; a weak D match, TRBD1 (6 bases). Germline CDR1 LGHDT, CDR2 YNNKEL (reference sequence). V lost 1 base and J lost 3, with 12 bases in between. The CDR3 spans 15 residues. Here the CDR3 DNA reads TGTGCCAGCAGCCAAGCTCAGGGGAAGGAAGAGACCCAGTACTTC. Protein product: CASSQAQGKEETQYF.

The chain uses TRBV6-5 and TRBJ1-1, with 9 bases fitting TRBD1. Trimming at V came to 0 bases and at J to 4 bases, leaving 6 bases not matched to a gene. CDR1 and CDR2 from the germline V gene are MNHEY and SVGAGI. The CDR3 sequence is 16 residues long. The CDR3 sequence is CASSYSSGTGSTEAFF. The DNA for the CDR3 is TGTGCCAGCAGTTACTCTTCAGGGACAGGGTCCACTGAAGCTTTCTTT.